This TCR beta chain stems from a study of blood T cell repertoires in COVID-19. This CDR3 comprises 13 residues. V was cut by 6 bases and J by 2 bases, with 8 bases left in between. Germline CDR1 LNHDA, CDR2 SQIVND (reference sequence). The repertoire was sequenced with immunoSEQ multiplex PCR; TCRdb's copy has only in-frame clones and lacks some. The sample includes about 130,000 clones, 79% of them seen just once. The chain uses TRBV19 and TRBJ1-3; the D gene is possibly TRBD1 (5 bases). The sequence was collected from a man aged 40-49 years with active or convalescent COVID-19. The sample taken for sequencing was peripheral blood. CDR3 in DNA: TGTGCCAGTAGCAGGGCCCCTGGAAACACCATATATTTT. Translated: CASSRAPGNTIYF. The full variable domain, its missing parts supplied by reference TRBV19 and TRBJ1-3, is DGGITQSPKYLFRKEGQNVTLSCEQNLNHDAMYWYRQDPGQGLRLIYYSQIVNDFQKGDIAEGYSVSREKKESFPLTVTSAQKNPTAFYLCASSRAPGNTIYFGEGSWLTVV.